This TCR beta chain originates from a study of tissue T cells after allogeneic stem cell transplantation. By sample share, this clone is medium-sized. Its antigen is not identified. Genes and germline are mouse. Read coverage stops 1 residue before the CDR3 terminus; the germline J gene supplies the remainder. General observations from the study: The patient cohort was small and clinically heterogeneous, with limited sampling depth.

The time point: mouse harvest day 7 after allogeneic transplant. Mouse grafts combined 10^7 T-cell-depleted bone marrow cells with 10^6 splenic CD5+ T cells. This mouse GVHD model was MHC-mismatched B6 to BALB/c, profiled day 7 or 14. The CDR3 contains 13 residues. From germline, CDR1 is KGHPV and CDR2 FQNQEV (reference sequence). V was trimmed by 3 bases and J by 0 bases, leaving 3 bases between them. Some clones are missing from TCRdb's copy, which holds only in-frame ones; the method was immunoSEQ multiplex PCR. The profile shows about 9,300 clones, about half of them singletons. The sample comprised gut tissue. This TCR came from a female BALB/c mouse given C57BL/6 T cells with graft-versus-host disease after an allogeneic hematopoietic cell transplant. The chain is built from TRBV26 and TRBJ2-1; unclear D gene. CDR3 sequence reads: CASSLANYAEQFF. The CDR3 DNA, read in part, is TGTGCCAGCAGTCTCGCTAACTATGCTGAGCAGTTC.